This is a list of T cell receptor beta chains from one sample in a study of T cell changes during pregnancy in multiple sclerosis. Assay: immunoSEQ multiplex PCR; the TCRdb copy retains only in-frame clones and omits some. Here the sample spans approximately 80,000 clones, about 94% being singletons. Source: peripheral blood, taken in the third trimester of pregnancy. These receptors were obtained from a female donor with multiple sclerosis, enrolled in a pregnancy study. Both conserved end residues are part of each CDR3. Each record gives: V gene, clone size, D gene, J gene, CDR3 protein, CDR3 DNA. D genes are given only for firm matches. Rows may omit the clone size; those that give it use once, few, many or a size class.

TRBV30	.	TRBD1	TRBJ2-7	CAWSLGQGSYEQYF	TGTGCCTGGAGTTTGGGACAGGGTTCCTACGAGCAGTACTTC
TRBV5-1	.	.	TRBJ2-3	CASSLSGRDSGTDTQYF	TGCGCCAGCAGCTTGTCTGGCAGGGACTCGGGCACAGATACGCAGTATTTT
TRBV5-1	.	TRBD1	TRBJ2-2	CASSVGQLNTGELFF	TGCGCCAGCAGCGTGGGACAGCTGAACACCGGGGAGCTGTTTTTT
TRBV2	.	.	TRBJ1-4	CASSERRGGTNEKLFF	TGTGCCAGCAGTGAAAGGAGGGGAGGGACTAATGAAAAACTGTTTTTT
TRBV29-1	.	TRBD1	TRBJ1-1	CSVWTGETEAFF	TGCAGCGTTTGGACAGGGGAGACTGAAGCTTTCTTT
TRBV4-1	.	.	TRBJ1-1	CASSQPGWTEAFF	TGCGCCAGCAGCCAACCAGGGTGGACTGAAGCTTTCTTT
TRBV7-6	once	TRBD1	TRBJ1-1	CASSRDRDTEAFF	TGTGCCAGCAGCCGGGACAGGGACACTGAAGCTTTCTTT
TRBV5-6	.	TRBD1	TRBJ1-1	CASSLALTGGAGFF	TGTGCCAGCAGCTTGGCCCTAACAGGGGGCGCCGGTTTCTTT
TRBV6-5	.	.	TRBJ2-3	CASSFRGTDTQYF	TGTGCCAGCAGCTTCAGGGGCACAGATACGCAGTATTTT
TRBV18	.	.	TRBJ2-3	CASSPGALTDTQYF	TGTGCCAGCTCACCGGGAGCTCTCACAGATACGCAGTATTTT
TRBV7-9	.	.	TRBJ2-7	CASSYLQGGEQYF	TGTGCCAGCAGTTATTTACAGGGTGGCGAGCAGTACTTC
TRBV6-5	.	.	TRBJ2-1	CASSGGGRIYNEQFF	TGTGCCAGCAGCGGGGGTGGCAGAATTTACAATGAGCAGTTCTTC
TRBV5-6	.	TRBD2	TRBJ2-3	CASSARISGDTDTQYF	TGTGCCAGCAGTGCCCGGATTAGCGGGGACACAGATACGCAGTATTTT
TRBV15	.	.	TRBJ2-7	CATSRPQGSYEQYF	TGTGCCACCAGCAGACCACAGGGATCCTACGAGCAGTACTTC
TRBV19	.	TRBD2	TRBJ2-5	CASSIRTSGGHGETQYF	TGTGCCAGTAGTATTCGGACTAGCGGGGGCCATGGGGAGACCCAGTACTTC
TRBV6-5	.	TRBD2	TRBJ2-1	CASSYSILAGGNEQFF	TGTGCCAGCAGTTACTCGATTCTAGCGGGGGGGAATGAGCAGTTCTTC
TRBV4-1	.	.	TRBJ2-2	CASSQVARVIAGELFF	TGCGCCAGCAGCCAAGTGGCCAGGGTCATTGCCGGGGAGCTGTTTTTT
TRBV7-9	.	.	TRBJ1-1	CASSPQGYTEAFF	TGTGCCAGCAGCCCTCAGGGGTACACTGAAGCTTTCTTT
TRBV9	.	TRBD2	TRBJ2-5	CASSAGTSGGIQETQYF	TGTGCCAGCAGCGCAGGGACTAGCGGAGGGATACAAGAGACCCAGTACTTC
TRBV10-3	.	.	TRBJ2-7	CAISSHSYEQYF	TGTGCCATCAGTTCACACTCCTACGAGCAGTACTTC
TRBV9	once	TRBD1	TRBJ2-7	CASSSRTGRREQYF	TGTGCCAGCAGCTCAAGGACAGGGCGACGAGAGCAGTACTTC
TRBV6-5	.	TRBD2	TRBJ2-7	CASSHETSGGGEQYF	TGTGCCAGCAGTCACGAGACTAGCGGGGGGGGCGAGCAGTACTTC
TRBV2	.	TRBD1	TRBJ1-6	CASSSPPYRGRPRSYNSPLHF	TGTGCCAGCAGCTCCCCCCCTTACAGGGGCCGACCCCGCTCCTATAATTCACCCCTCCACTTT
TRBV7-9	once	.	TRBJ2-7	CASSSDRYEQYF	TGTGCCAGCAGCTCGGACAGATACGAGCAGTACTTC
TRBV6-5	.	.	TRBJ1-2	CASSRGGGRGYTF	TGTGCCAGCAGTCGGGGTGGGGGGAGAGGCTACACCTTC
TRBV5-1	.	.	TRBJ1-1	CASSLPDITAEAFF	TGCGCCAGCAGCTTACCTGACATTACAGCAGAAGCTTTCTTT
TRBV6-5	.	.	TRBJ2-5	CASTAGTRTQYF	TGTGCCAGCACCGCGGGGACGAGAACCCAGTACTTC
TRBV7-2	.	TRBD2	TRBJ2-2	CASSPMTSGGPANTGELFF	TGTGCCAGCAGCCCTATGACTAGCGGGGGGCCTGCGAACACCGGGGAGCTGTTTTTT
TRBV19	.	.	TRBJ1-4	CASSMALTGTARFF	TGTGCCAGTAGTATGGCCCTCACAGGCACAGCACGATTTTTT
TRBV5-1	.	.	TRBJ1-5	CASSTHAVDQPQHF	TGCGCCAGCTCCACTCATGCGGTCGACCAGCCCCAGCATTTT
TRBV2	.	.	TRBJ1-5	CASSENRQVYNQPQHF	TGTGCCAGCAGTGAAAATCGGCAGGTTTACAATCAGCCCCAGCATTTT
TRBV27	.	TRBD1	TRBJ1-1	CASSLSAAGGMGEAFF	TGTGCCAGCAGTTTATCGGCGGCAGGGGGAATGGGTGAAGCTTTCTTT
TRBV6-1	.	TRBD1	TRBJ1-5	CASRGDREISQPQHF	TGTGCCAGCAGAGGGGACAGGGAGATCAGTCAGCCCCAGCATTTT
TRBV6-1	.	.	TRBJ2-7	CASSDAGLRIYEQYF	TGTGCCAGCAGTGACGCGGGGCTCAGAATCTACGAGCAGTACTTC
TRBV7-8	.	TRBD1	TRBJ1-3	CATALDRVDTIYF	TGTGCCACCGCCCTCGACAGGGTAGACACCATATATTTT
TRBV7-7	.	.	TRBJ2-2	CASSLGGARELFF	TGTGCTAGCAGCTTAGGTGGGGCCCGGGAGCTGTTTTTT
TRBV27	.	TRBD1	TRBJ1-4	CASSFYRGQGPEKLFF	TGTGCCAGCAGTTTTTATAGGGGACAGGGGCCTGAAAAACTGTTTTTT
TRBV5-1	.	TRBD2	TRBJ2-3	CASSGAGGGSTDTQYF	TGCGCCAGCAGCGGAGCGGGGGGGGGAAGCACAGATACGCAGTATTTT
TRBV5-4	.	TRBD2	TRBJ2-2	CASSLEASGAGAGELFF	TGTGCCAGCAGCTTGGAGGCTAGCGGGGCGGGAGCCGGGGAGCTGTTTTTT
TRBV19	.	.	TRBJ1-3	CASSISRGDTIYF	TGTGCCAGTAGTATTAGCAGAGGAGACACCATATATTTT
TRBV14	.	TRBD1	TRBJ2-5	CASSQEVGTGVETQYF	TGTGCCAGCAGCCAAGAAGTAGGGACAGGAGTCGAGACCCAGTACTTC
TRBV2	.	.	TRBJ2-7	CASTKEQGPYEQYF	TGTGCCAGCACCAAGGAACAGGGCCCCTACGAGCAGTACTTC
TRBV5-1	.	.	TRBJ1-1	CASSLQPNTEAFF	TGCGCCAGCAGCTTACAGCCGAACACTGAGGCTTTCTTT
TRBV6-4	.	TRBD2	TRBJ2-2	CASRAGLAGPMNTGELFF	TGTGCCAGCAGGGCAGGGCTAGCGGGGCCGATGAACACCGGGGAGCTGTTTTTT
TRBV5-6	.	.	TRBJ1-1	CASSLPPPTSSEAFF	TGTGCCAGCAGCTTACCACCACCTACGAGCTCTGAAGCTTTCTTT
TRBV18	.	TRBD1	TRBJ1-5	CASSPPGTAGNQPQHF	TGTGCCAGCTCACCACCGGGGACAGCGGGCAATCAGCCCCAGCATTTT
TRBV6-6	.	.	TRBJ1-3	CASSYSITNSGNTIYF	TGTGCCAGCAGTTACTCGATCACAAACTCTGGAAACACCATATATTTT
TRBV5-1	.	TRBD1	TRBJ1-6	CASSTGQGNSPLHF	TGCGCCAGCAGCACCGGACAGGGAAATTCACCCCTCCACTTT
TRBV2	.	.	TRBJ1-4	CASYRDKGEKLFF	TGTGCCAGTTACAGGGATAAGGGTGAAAAACTGTTTTTT
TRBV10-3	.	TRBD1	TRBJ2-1	CAIKDGTGVFGEQFF	TGTGCCATCAAGGACGGGACAGGGGTCTTTGGTGAGCAGTTCTTC
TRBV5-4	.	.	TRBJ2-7	CASSLDGYEQYF	TGTGCCAGCAGCTTGGACGGCTACGAGCAGTACTTC
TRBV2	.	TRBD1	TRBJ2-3	CASSDEPGQAQYYTTDTQYF	TGTGCCAGCAGTGATGAGCCGGGACAGGCCCAATACTATACCACAGATACGCAGTATTTT
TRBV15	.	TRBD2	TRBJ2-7	CATSSERGTTYEQYF	TGTGCCACCAGCAGCGAGCGGGGGACTACCTACGAGCAGTACTTC